This T cell receptor beta chain is drawn from a study of blood T cell repertoires in COVID-19. CDR3 length: 13 amino acids. In the original analysis: Estimation of nucleated cell counts relied on the amplification of reference gene primers. Using immunoSEQ multiplex PCR, the repertoire was profiled, and TCRdb retains in-frame clones only, with some absent. The V and J calls and clone size were taken over from that table, and D and trimming were inferred from the DNA. The sample carries about 480,000 clones, less than 90% recorded once. The sequence derives from a woman aged 60 to 75 who had recovered from COVID-19. The source material was PBMCs or T cells enriched from blood (not recorded which). V and J are TRBV21-1 and TRBJ1-1; no DNA check was done on the table's D call, TRBD1. TRBV21-1 is tagged as a pseudogene. The CDR3 sequence: CASRVGLNTEAFF. CDR3 sequence (DNA): TGTGCCAGCAGGGTGGGCCTCAACACTGAAGCTTTCTTT.